These 22 T cell receptor beta chains originate from one sample sequenced in a study of blood T cell repertoires in COVID-19. Clones were read by immunoSEQ multiplex PCR, and TCRdb kept only the in-frame ones, dropping some. Of about 300,000 clones listed, 84% are singletons. Sequencing input: peripheral blood. The receptors stem from a human donor with COVID-19, enrolled during active disease. The donor label of this sample is uncertain.

The sample holds a few counts of this clone. The chain carries TRBV5-6 and TRBJ1-1; TRBD1 might be the D (5 bases). Germline V gives CDR1 SGHDT, CDR2 YYEEEE. The V gene lost 3 bases and the J gene lost 1 base, with 13 bases spanning the gap. The length of the CDR3 is 15 residues. The CDR3 reads CASSWRGAGNTEAFF. The CDR3 DNA reads as TGTGCCAGCAGCTGGCGGGGCGCCGGGAACACTGAAGCTTTCTTT.

This rearrangement joins TRBV28 to TRBJ1-2; D remains ambiguous. The CDR3 totals 14 residues. Between the trimmed V and J ends, which lost 4 bases and 9 bases, there was a span of 18 bases. Germline CDR1 and CDR2: MDHEN and SYDVKM. As DNA, the CDR3 is TGTGCCAGCAGTTCCCCGGCGCAGCGGTTTAGCTACACCTTC. Translating it yields CASSSPAQRFSYTF.

This chain links TRBV24-1 with TRBJ2-3; D possibly corresponds to TRBD2 (5 bases). The CDR3 is 16 residues long. Trimming took 4 bases from V and 2 from J, leaving 15 bases between them. Germline-derived CDR1 and CDR2 are KGHDR and SFDVKD. CDR3 in DNA: TGTGCCACCAGTGACTTGGTACGGGGAAACACAGATACGCAGTATTTT. This translates into CATSDLVRGNTDTQYF.

This clone occurred once. The chain recombines TRBV19 with TRBJ1-2; 7 nucleotides align to TRBD1. The CDR3 is made up of 14 amino acids. Germline CDR1 and CDR2: LNHDA and SQIVND (reference sequence). The ends lost 4 bases at V and 1 base at J; junction bases unmatched: 3. CDR3 bases: TGTGCCAGTAGTAAGGACAGGAGTAACTATGGCTACACCTTC. Protein: CASSKDRSNYGYTF. Supplemented by reference TRBV19 and TRBJ1-2, the full variable domain reads DGGITQSPKYLFRKEGQNVTLSCEQNLNHDAMYWYRQDPGQGLRLIYYSQIVNDFQKGDIAEGYSVSREKKESFPLTVTSAQKNPTAFYLCASSKDRSNYGYTFGSGTRLTVV.

The gene calls are TRBV11-2 and TRBJ2-7; weak D call: TRBD2 (6 bases). V lost 3 bases and J 5 bases, leaving 14 bases between the germline ends. This CDR3 comprises 14 residues. Looked up from germline, CDR1 is SGHAT and CDR2 is FQNNGV. Here the CDR3 reads CASSFYTGENEQYF. The CDR3 region has the DNA TGTGCCAGCAGCTTCTATACGGGAGAGAACGAGCAGTACTTC.

The V and J genes are TRBV6-5 and TRBJ2-1; 14 bases align to TRBD2. V shed 9 bases and J 4 bases; nucleotides not matched to a gene: 2. Germline values: CDR1 MNHEY, CDR2 SVGAGI. This CDR3 comprises 14 residues. This chain's CDR3 is CASRTSGRYNEQFF. In nucleotides, the CDR3 is TGTGCCAGTCGGACTAGCGGGAGGTACAATGAGCAGTTCTTC.

The chain is built from TRBV29-1 and TRBJ2-5; 8 nucleotides agree with TRBD2. Losses at the gene ends were 4 bases for V and 4 bases for J; bases not matched to a gene: 2. Germline-derived CDR1 and CDR2 are SQVTM and ANQGSEA. The CDR3 consists of 12 residues. CDR3 sequence: CSVALAGETQYF. CDR3 nucleotide sequence: TGCAGCGTTGCTCTAGCGGGAGAGACCCAGTACTTC.

On this clone: Other DNA sequences of this sample code for an identical CDR3. V gene TRBV7-3 combines with J gene TRBJ2-3; 10 positions agree with TRBD2. With 2 bases clipped from V and 4 bases from J, the junction kept 6 bases outside the gene matches. Per germline, CDR1 SGHTA and CDR2 FQGTGA. This CDR3 region has 16 residues. CDR3 bases: TGTGCCAGCAGCTTACGATTAGCGGGAGGCCCAGATACGCAGTATTTT. Protein sequence: CASSLRLAGGPDTQYF.

The rearrangement joins TRBV30 to TRBJ2-3; tentative D call: TRBD1 (5 bases). CDR1 and CDR2 from the germline V gene are GTSNPN and SVGIG (reference sequence). V lost 6 bases, J lost 8 bases, and 15 bases lay in between. The CDR3 length is 12 residues. CDR3 protein: CACSQELSTQYF. DNA of the CDR3: TGTGCCTGCTCACAGGAGCTCAGTACGCAGTATTTT.

This clone was observed a few times. The chain links TRBV5-8 to TRBJ2-1; 7 positions agree with TRBD1. J lost 0 bases, V lost 3 bases, and 6 bases had no gene match. Germline values: CDR1 SGHTS, CDR2 YDEGEE. This CDR3 is built from 16 residues. The CDR3 DNA reads as TGTGCCAGCAGCTGGACGACAGGGAGCTCCTACAATGAGCAGTTCTTC. This translates into CASSWTTGSSYNEQFF.

The chain combines TRBV21-1 with TRBJ2-5; the tabulated D call, TRBD2, remains unverified against the DNA. TRBV21-1 is a known pseudogene. This CDR3 is 15 amino acids long. The CDR3 nucleotides are TGTGCCAGCAGCAAAGCGCGGGGGTACCAAGAGACCCAGTACTTC. Translated: CASSKARGYQETQYF.

The gene calls are TRBV27 and TRBJ1-1; 11 positions agree with TRBD1. The germline V gene has CDR1 MNHEY and CDR2 SMNVEV (reference sequence). V gave up 5 bases and J gave up 6 bases; unmatched junction bases: 11. This CDR3 spans 16 amino acids. DNA of the CDR3: TGTGCCAGCAGTCCCAAAGGGACAGGGGGGAGAGCTGAAGCTTTCTTT. Encoded protein: CASSPKGTGGRAEAFF.

The rearrangement uses TRBV3-1 (or the pseudogene TRBV3-2) and TRBJ2-3; no reliable D call. This CDR3 has 15 amino acids. Germline values: CDR1 LGHDT, CDR2 YNNKEL (reference sequence). Trimming left V 0 bases short and J 2 bases short, with 9 bases between. CDR3 in DNA: TGTGCCAGCAGCCAAGATGGCGGTTACACAGATACGCAGTATTTT. Residues: CASSQDGGYTDTQYF.

The chain recombines TRBV6-5 with TRBJ2-1; D is possibly TRBD2 (5 bases). Looked up from germline, CDR1 is MNHEY and CDR2 is SVGAGI. V was clipped by 0 bases and J by 8 bases, with 17 bases between them. The CDR3 has 16 amino acids. The CDR3 here is CASSYSTPGSWDEQFF. The CDR3, as DNA: TGTGCCAGCAGTTACTCGACCCCGGGAAGTTGGGATGAGCAGTTCTTC.

The chain carries TRBV9 and TRBJ1-1; 7 bases align to TRBD1. Germline V gene lookup returns CDR1 SGDLS and CDR2 YYNGEE. There are 13 residues in the CDR3. J gave up 5 bases and V 4 bases, and 5 bases lay outside the gene matches. The CDR3 DNA reads as TGTGCCAGCAGCACTCGACAGGGAACTGAAGCTTTCTTT. Encoded protein: CASSTRQGTEAFF.

This clone was seen a single time. This chain uses TRBV20-1 with TRBJ2-5, with D tentatively TRBD2 (5 bases). Germline CDR1 reads DFQATT; CDR2 reads SNEGSKA (reference sequence). This CDR3 is built from 16 residues. V was trimmed by 3 bases and J by 7 bases, leaving 24 bases between them. The CDR3 nucleotides read TGCAGTGCTAGTAACACGGGATATCTTGACCCTGTGACCCAGTACTTC. It yields the protein CSASNTGYLDPVTQYF.

The rearrangement uses TRBV18 and TRBJ2-7, with 9 positions matching TRBD1. The ends lost 5 bases at V and 0 bases at J; junction bases unmatched: 2. The CDR3 sequence is 14 residues long. The germline gives CDR1 KGHSH, CDR2 LQKENI. CDR3 bases: TGTGCCAGCTCAGACAGGGGGAACTCCTACGAGCAGTACTTC. This encodes CASSDRGNSYEQYF.

The chain links TRBV30 to TRBJ1-2; a possible D gene is TRBD1 (5 bases). The V end lost 4 bases, the J end lost 4 bases, and 16 bases lay between the germline ends. This CDR3 is built from 14 residues. From germline, CDR1 is GTSNPN and CDR2 SVGIG (reference sequence). DNA of the CDR3: TGTGCCTGGACCCCTGGGCAGGGAGGCTATGGCTACACCTTC. Translating it yields CAWTPGQGGYGYTF.

The chain has TRBV5-1 and TRBJ2-1; TRBD2 matches at 7 bases. The germline gives CDR1 SGHRS, CDR2 YFSETQ. J lost 6 bases, V lost 4 bases, and 7 bases had no gene match. This CDR3 comprises 14 residues. CDR3 residues: CASSPTSRGNEQFF. The DNA for the CDR3 is TGCGCCAGCAGCCCGACTAGCCGAGGCAATGAGCAGTTCTTC. Looking up the rest from reference TRBV5-1 and TRBJ2-1 gives the full variable domain: KAGVTQTPRYLIKTRGQQVTLSCSPISGHRSVSWYQQTPGQGLQFLFEYFSETQRNKGNFPGRFSGRQFSNSRSEMNVSTLELGDSALYLCASSPTSRGNEQFFGPGTRLTVL.

In this sample, this clone turned up a few times. V and J are TRBV5-4 and TRBJ2-2, with 9 bases identical to TRBD1. The CDR3 sequence is 15 residues long. The J segment lost 4 bases and the V segment lost 3 bases, leaving 4 bases of the junction unmatched. The germline gives CDR1 SGHNT, CDR2 YYREEE (reference sequence). CDR3 sequence (DNA): TGTGCCAGCAGCTGGGACAGGGCGTTCACCGGGGAGCTGTTTTTT. Amino acids: CASSWDRAFTGELFF.

As to this clone: The limits of the CDR3 on the DNA are not certain, so only TCRdb's listed CDR3 is given. This chain joins TRBV28 and TRBJ1-1; the D segment call TRBD1 is taken from the table without a DNA check. The length of the CDR3 is 13 amino acids, counting both ends. Germline V lookup: CDR1 MDHEN, CDR2 SYDVKM. The chain's CDR3 is CASSGVWGLGTFF.

The CDR3 loop reads CASSLADRGRSGYTF. As DNA, the CDR3 is TGTGCCAGCAGTTTAGCGGACAGGGGGCGAAGCGGCTACACCTTC. The chain links TRBV27 to TRBJ1-2; 11 bases agree with TRBD1. Germline-derived CDR1 and CDR2 are MNHEY and SMNVEV (reference sequence). There are 15 residues in the CDR3. The V gene end was trimmed by 2 bases and the J gene end by 8 bases; junction bases not matched to a gene: 7.